This T cell receptor (beta chain) was profiled in a study of T cell responses to AZD1222 COVID-19 vaccine. Of note for this clone: Its antigen is currently unknown.

General study results and limits: Across the whole spike, CD4 TCRs peaked at regions 160-218 and 743-854. It was only a handful of AZD1222 recipients who were seropositive at baseline.

The V gene's germline CDR1 is SGHNT and CDR2 YYREEE (reference sequence). V gave up 4 bases and J gave up 1 base; unmatched junction bases: 8. The CDR3 covers 16 residues. Libraries were prepared by immunoSEQ multiplex PCR; TCRdb keeps only in-frame clonotypes and omits some of them. In the table there are around 100,000 clones, 89% of which are singletons. The clonotype comes from an adult in good health. The sequences come from peripheral blood, collected on day 0 of AZD1222 vaccination. This chain uses TRBV5-4 with TRBJ1-1; 9 bases are shared with TRBD1. This CDR3 is CASSRPPGQGNTEAFF. The CDR3 nucleotides are TGTGCCAGCAGCAGGCCCCCGGGACAGGGGAACACTGAAGCTTTCTTT.